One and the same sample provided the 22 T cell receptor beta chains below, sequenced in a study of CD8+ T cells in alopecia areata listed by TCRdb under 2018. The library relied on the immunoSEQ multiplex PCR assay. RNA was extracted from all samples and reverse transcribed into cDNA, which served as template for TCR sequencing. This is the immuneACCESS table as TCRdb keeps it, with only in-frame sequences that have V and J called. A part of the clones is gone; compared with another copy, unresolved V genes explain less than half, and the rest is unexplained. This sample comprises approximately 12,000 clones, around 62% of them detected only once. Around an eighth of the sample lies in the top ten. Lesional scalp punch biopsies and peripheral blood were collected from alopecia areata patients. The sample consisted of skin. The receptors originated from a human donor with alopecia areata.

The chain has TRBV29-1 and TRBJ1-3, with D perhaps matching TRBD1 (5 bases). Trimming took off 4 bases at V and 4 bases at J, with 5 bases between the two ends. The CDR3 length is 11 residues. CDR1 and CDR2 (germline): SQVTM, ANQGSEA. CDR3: CSVGQGNTIYF. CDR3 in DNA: TGCAGCGTTGGACAGGGAAACACCATATATTTT.

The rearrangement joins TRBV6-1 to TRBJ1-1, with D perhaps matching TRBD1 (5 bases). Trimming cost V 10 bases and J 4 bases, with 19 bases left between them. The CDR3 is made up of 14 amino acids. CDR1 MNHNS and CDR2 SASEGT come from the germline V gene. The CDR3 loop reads CATYRSTAPTEAFF. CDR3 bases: TGTGCCACCTACCGTTCGACAGCTCCCACTGAAGCTTTCTTT.

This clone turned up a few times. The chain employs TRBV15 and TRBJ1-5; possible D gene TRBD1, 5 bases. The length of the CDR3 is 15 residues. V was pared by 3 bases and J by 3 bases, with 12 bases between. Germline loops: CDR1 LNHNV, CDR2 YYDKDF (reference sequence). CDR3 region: CATSRTTANNQPQHF. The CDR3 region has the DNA TGTGCCACCAGCAGGACGACAGCGAACAATCAGCCCCAGCATTTT.

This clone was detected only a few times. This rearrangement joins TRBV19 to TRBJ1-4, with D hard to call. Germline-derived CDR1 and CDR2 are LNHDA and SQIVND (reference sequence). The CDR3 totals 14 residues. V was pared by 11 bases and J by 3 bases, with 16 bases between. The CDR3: CASQPGRANEKLFF. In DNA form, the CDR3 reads TGTGCCTCACAGCCCGGGAGGGCTAATGAAAAACTGTTTTTT.

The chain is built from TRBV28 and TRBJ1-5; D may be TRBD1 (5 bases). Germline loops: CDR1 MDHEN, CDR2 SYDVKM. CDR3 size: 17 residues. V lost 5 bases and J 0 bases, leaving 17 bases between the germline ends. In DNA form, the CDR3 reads TGTGCCAGCAGTGGGGGTTTATTGGGATATAGCAATCAGCCCCAGCATTTT. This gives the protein CASSGGLLGYSNQPQHF.

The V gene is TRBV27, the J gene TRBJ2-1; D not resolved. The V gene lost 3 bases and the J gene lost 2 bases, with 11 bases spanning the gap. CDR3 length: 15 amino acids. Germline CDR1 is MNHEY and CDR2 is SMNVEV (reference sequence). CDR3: CASSFDTVAYNEQFF. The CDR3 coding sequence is TGTGCCAGCAGTTTTGACACAGTGGCCTACAATGAGCAGTTCTTC.

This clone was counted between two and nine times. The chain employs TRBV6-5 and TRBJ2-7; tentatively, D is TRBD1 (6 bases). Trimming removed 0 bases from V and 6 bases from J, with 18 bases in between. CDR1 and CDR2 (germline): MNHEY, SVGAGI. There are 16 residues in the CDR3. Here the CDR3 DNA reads TGTGCCAGCAGTTACTCCTCCACAGGGACGATCCTCGAGCAGTACTTC. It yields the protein CASSYSSTGTILEQYF.

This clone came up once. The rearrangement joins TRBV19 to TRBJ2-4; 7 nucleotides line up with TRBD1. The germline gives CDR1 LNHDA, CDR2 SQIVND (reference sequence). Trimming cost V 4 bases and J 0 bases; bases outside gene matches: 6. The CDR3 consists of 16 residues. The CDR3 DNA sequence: TGTGCCAGTAGTAAAACAGGGGAGCGAGCCAAAAACATTCAGTACTTC. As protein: CASSKTGERAKNIQYF.

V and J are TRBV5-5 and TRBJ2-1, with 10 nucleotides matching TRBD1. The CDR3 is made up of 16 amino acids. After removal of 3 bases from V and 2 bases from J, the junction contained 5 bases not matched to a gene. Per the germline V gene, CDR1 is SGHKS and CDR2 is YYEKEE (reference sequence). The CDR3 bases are TGTGCCAGCAGCTGGGACAGGGGAGGGCCCTACAATGAGCAGTTCTTC. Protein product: CASSWDRGGPYNEQFF.

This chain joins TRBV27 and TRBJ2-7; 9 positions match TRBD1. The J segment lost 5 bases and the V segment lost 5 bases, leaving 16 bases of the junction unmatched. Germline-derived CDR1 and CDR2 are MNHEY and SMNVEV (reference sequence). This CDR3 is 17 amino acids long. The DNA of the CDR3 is TGTGCCAGCAGTAGACTTATACCCGGACAGGGGAGTCACGAGCAGTACTTC. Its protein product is CASSRLIPGQGSHEQYF.

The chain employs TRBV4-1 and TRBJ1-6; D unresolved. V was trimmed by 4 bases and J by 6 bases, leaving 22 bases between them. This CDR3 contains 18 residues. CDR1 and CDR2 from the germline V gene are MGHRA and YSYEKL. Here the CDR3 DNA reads TGCGCCAGCAGCCGTGGGATCGACCAGACCCTTTTTAATTCACCCCTCCACTTT. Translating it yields CASSRGIDQTLFNSPLHF.

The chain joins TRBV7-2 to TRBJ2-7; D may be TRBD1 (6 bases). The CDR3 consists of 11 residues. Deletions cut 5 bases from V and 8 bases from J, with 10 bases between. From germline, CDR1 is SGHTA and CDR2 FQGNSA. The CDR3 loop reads CASSPGDQQYF. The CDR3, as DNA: TGTGCCAGCAGCCCAGGGGATCAGCAGTACTTC.

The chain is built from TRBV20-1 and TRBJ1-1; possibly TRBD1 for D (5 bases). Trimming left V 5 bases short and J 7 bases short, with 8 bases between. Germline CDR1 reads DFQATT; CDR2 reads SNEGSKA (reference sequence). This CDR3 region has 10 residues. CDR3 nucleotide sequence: TGCAGTGCTGGGGACCTTGAAGCTTTCTTT. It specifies CSAGDLEAFF.

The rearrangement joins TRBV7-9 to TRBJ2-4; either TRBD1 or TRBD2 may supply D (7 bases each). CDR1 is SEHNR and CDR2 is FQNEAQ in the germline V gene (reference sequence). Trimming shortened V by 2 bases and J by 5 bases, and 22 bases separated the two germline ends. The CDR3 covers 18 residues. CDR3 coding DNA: TGTGCCAGCAGCTTATCTGCGACAGGGAGGGATTATGAAAACATTCAGTACTTC. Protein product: CASSLSATGRDYENIQYF. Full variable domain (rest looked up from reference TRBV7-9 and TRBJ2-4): DTGVSQNPRHKITKRGQNVTFRCDPISEHNRLYWYRQTLGQGPEFLTYFQNEAQLEKSRLLSDRFSAERPKGSFSTLEIQRTEQGDSAMYLCASSLSATGRDYENIQYFGAGTRLSVL.

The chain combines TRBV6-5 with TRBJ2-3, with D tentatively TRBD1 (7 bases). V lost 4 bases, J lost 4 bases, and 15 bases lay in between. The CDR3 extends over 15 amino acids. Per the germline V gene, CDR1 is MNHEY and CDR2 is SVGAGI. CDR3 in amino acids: CASSFRGVKADTQYF. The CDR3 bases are TGTGCCAGCAGTTTCAGGGGGGTTAAGGCAGATACGCAGTATTTT.

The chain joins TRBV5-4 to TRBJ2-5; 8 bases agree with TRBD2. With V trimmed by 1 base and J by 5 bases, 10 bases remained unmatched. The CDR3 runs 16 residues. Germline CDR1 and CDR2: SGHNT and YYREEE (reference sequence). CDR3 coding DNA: TGTGCCAGCAGCTTGTTAAGCGGGAGAGCAGGGGAGACCCAGTACTTC. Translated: CASSLLSGRAGETQYF.

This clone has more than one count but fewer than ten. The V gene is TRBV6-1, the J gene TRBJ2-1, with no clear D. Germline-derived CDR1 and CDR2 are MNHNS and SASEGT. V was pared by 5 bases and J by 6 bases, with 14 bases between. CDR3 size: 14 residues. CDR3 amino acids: CASSTKTLTNEQFF. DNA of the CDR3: TGTGCCAGCAGTACGAAGACCCTGACCAATGAGCAGTTCTTC.

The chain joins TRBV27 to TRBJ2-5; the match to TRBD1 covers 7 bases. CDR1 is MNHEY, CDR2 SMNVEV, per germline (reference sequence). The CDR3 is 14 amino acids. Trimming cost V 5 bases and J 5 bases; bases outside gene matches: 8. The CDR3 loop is CASSLDRVGETQYF. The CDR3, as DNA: TGTGCCAGCAGTCTAGACAGGGTAGGCGAGACCCAGTACTTC.

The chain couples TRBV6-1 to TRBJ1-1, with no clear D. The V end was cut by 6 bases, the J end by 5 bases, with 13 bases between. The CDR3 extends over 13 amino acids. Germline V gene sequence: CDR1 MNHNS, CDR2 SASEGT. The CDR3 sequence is CASRGMRQTEAFF. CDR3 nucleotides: TGTGCCAGCAGGGGCATGCGGCAGACTGAAGCTTTCTTT.

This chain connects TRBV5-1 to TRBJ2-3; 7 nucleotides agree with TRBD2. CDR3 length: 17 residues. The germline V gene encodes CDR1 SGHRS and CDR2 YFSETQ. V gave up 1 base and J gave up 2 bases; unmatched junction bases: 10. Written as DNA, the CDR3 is TGCGCCAGCAGCTTGTCTGCTAGCGGACGGTACACAGATACGCAGTATTTT. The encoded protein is CASSLSASGRYTDTQYF.

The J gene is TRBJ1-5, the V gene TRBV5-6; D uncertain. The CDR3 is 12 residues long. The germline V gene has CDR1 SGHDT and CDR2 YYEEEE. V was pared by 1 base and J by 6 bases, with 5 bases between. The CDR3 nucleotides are TGTGCCAGCAGCTTGATTGGTCAGCCCCAGCATTTT. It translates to CASSLIGQPQHF.

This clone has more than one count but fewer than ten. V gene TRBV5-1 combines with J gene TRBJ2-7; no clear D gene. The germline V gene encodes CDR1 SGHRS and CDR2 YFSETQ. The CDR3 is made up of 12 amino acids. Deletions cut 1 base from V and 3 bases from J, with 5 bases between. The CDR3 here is CASSLWGYEQYF. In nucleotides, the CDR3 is TGCGCCAGCAGCTTGTGGGGCTACGAGCAGTACTTC.